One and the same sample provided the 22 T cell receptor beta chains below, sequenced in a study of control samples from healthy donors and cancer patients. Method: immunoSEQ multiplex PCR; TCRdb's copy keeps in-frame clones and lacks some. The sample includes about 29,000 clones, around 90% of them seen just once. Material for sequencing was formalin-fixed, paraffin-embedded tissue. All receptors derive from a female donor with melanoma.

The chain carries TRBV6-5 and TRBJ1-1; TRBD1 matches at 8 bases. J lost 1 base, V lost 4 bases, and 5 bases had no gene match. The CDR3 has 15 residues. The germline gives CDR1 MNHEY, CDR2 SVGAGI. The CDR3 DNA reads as TGTGCCAGCAGTTCCTTTGGGACAGGGAACACTGAAGCTTTCTTT. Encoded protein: CASSSFGTGNTEAFF.

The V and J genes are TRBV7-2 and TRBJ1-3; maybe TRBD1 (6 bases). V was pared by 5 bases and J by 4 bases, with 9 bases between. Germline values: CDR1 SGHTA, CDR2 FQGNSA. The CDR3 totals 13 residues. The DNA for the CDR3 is TGTGCCAGCAGCCTGGGGGCAGGAAACACCATATATTTT. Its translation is CASSLGAGNTIYF.

The CDR3 DNA reads TGTGCCAGTAGTATATCCAGGAGCAATCAGCCCCAGCATTTT. It translates to CASSISRSNQPQHF. This chain links TRBV19 with TRBJ1-5; D remains ambiguous. V was pared by 2 bases and J by 1 base, with 6 bases between. Germline V gene data show CDR1 as LNHDA and CDR2 as SQIVND (reference sequence). The CDR3 sequence is 14 residues long.

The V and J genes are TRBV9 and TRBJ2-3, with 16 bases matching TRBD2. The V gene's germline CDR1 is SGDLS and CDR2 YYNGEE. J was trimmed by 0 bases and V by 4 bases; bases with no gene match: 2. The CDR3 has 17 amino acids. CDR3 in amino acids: CASSWGLAGGSTDTQYF. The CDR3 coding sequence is TGTGCCAGCAGCTGGGGACTAGCGGGAGGGAGCACAGATACGCAGTATTTT.

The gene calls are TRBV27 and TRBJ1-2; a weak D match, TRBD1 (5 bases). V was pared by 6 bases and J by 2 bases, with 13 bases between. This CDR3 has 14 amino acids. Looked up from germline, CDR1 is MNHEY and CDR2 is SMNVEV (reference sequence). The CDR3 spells CASSPQTANYGYTF. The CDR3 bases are TGTGCCAGCAGCCCACAGACAGCGAACTATGGCTACACCTTC.

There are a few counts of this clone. CDR3 bases: TGTGCCTGGGCAAGTTACGCCGAGCAGTACTTC. It translates to CAWASYAEQYF. This sequence joins TRBV30 and TRBJ2-7; D gene uncertain. Trimming pared 5 bases from V and 6 bases from J, leaving 11 bases between. Germline values: CDR1 GTSNPN, CDR2 SVGIG (reference sequence). The CDR3 contains 11 residues.

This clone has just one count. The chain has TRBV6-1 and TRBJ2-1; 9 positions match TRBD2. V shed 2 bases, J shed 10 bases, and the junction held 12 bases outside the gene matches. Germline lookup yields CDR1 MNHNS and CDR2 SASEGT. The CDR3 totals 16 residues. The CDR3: CASSEHASGTPVEQFF. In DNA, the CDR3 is TGTGCCAGCAGTGAACATGCTAGCGGGACCCCCGTGGAGCAGTTCTTC.

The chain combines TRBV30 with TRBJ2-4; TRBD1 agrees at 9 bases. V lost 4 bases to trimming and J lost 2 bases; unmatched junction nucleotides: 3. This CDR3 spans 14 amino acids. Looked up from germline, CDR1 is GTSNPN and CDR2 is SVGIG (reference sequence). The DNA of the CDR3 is TGTGCCTGGACGGGGACAGGGTCCAAAAACATTCAGTACTTC. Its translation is CAWTGTGSKNIQYF. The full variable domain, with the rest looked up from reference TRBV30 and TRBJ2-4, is SQTIHQWPATLVQPVGSPLSLECTVEGTSNPNLYWYRQAAGRGLQLLFYSVGIGQISSEVPQNLSASRPQDRQFILSSKKLLLSDSGFYLCAWTGTGSKNIQYFGAGTRLSVL.

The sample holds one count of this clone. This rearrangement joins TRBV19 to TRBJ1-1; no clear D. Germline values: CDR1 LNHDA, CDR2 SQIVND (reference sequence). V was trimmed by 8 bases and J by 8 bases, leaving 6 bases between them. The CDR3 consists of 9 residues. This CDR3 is CASEQEAFF. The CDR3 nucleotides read TGTGCCAGTGAACAGGAAGCTTTCTTT.

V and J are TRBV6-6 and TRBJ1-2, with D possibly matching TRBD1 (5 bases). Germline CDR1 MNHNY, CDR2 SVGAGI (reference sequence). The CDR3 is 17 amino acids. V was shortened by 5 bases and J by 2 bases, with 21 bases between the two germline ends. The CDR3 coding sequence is TGTGCCAGCAGTCCGGGGAAAAGGGGCAGGCTGAACTATGGCTACACCTTC. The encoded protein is CASSPGKRGRLNYGYTF.

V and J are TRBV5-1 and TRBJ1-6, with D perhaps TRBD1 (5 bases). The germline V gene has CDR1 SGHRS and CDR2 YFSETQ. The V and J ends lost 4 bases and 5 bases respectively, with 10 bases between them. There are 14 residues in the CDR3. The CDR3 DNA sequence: TGCGCCAGCAGCCCGGGACGGGATAATTCACCCCTCCACTTT. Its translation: CASSPGRDNSPLHF.

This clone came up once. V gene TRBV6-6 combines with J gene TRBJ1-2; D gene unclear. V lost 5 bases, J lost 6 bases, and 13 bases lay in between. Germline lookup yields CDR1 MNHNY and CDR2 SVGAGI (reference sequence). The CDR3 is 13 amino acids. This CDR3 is CASSPPRQDGYTF. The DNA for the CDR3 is TGTGCCAGCAGTCCACCTCGCCAGGATGGCTACACCTTC.

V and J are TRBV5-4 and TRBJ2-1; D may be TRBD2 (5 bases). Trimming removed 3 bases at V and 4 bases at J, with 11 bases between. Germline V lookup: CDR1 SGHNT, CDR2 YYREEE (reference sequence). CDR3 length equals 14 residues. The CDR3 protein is CASSSAAAYNEQFF. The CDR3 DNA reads TGTGCCAGCAGCTCCGCAGCGGCTTACAATGAGCAGTTCTTC.

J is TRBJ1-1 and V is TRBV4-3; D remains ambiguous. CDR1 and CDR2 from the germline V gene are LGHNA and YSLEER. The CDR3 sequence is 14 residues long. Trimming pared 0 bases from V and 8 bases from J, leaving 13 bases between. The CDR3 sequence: CASSQDRADDEAFF. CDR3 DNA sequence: TGCGCCAGCAGCCAAGATCGGGCAGATGACGAAGCTTTCTTT.

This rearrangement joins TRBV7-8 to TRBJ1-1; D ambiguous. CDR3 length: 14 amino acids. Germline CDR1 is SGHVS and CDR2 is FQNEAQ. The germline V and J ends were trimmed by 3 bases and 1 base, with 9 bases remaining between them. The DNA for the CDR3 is TGTGCCAGCAGCTTTATGTTGGAGAACACTGAAGCTTTCTTT. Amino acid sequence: CASSFMLENTEAFF.

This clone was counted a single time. The CDR3 DNA reads TGTGCCACCAGCAGTACACGTTCTGAAGCTTTCTTT. It translates to CATSSTRSEAFF. V is TRBV15 and J is TRBJ1-1; D not certain. Germline V gives CDR1 LNHNV, CDR2 YYDKDF (reference sequence). Deletions cut 3 bases from V and 6 bases from J, with 8 bases between. This CDR3 region has 12 residues.

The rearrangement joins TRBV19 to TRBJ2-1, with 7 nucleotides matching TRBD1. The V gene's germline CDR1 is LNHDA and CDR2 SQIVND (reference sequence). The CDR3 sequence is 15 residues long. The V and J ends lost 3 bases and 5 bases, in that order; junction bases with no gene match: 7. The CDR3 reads CASSITTGWDNEQFF. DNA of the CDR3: TGTGCCAGTAGTATCACGACAGGGTGGGACAATGAGCAGTTCTTC.

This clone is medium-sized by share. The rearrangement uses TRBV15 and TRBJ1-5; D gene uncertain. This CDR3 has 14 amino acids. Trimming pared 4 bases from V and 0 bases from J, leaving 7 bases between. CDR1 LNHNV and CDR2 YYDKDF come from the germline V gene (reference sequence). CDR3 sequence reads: CATSIGSSNQPQHF. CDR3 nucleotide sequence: TGTGCCACCAGCATCGGATCTAGCAATCAGCCCCAGCATTTT. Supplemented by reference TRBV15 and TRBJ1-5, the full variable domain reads DAMVIQNPRYQVTQFGKPVTLSCSQTLNHNVMYWYQQKSSQAPKLLFHYYDKDFNNEADTPDNFQSRRPNTSFCFLDIRSPGLGDTAMYLCATSIGSSNQPQHFGDGTRLSIL.

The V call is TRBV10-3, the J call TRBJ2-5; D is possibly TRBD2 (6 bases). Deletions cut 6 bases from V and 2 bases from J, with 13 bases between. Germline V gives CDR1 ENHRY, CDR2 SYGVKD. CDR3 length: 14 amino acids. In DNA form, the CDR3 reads TGTGCCATCAGCTTTAGCGGAGTACAAGAGACCCAGTACTTC. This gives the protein CAISFSGVQETQYF.

As DNA, the CDR3 is TGTGCCAGCAGCTTGAACTGGGAACCACTCCTAAACACTGAAGCTTTCTTT. Its translation: CASSLNWEPLLNTEAFF. The chain is built from TRBV5-5 and TRBJ1-1; D is undetermined. The CDR3 is 17 residues long. Germline V CDR1 and CDR2: SGHKS, YYEKEE (reference sequence). The V end was cut by 1 base, the J end by 2 bases, with 18 bases between.

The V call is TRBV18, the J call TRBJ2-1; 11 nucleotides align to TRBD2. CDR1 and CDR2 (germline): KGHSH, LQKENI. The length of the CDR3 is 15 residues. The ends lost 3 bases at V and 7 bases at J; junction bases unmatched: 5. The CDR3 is CASSPVAGGRNEQFF. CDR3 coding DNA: TGTGCCAGCTCACCGGTAGCGGGAGGGAGGAATGAGCAGTTCTTC.

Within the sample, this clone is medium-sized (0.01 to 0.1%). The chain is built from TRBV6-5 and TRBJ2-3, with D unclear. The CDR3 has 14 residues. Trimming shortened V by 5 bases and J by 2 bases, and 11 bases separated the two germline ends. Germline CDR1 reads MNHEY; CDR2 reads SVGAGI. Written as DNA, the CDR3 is TGTGCCAGCAGTCCGTCGGCCCTCACAGATACGCAGTATTTT. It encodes CASSPSALTDTQYF.